These 18 T cell receptor beta chains were sequenced from one sample in a study of T cells in localized non-small cell lung cancer. Some clones are missing from TCRdb's copy, which holds only in-frame ones; the method was immunoSEQ multiplex PCR. The data hold more than 30,000 clones, with around 90% observed a single time. Sequencing was performed on peripheral blood mononuclear cells, taken before any cancer treatment. The receptors here all came from a woman between 35 and 75 years old with stage III lung adenocarcinoma.

This clone has a handful of counts. CDR3 nucleotides: TGTGCCTGGAGCCCTTGGGGGCTCGAAGCTTTCTTT. It translates to CAWSPWGLEAFF. The rearrangement links TRBV30 to TRBJ1-1, with D tentatively TRBD1 (6 bases). CDR3 size: 12 residues. V lost 3 bases, J lost 8 bases, and 13 bases lay in between. Germline loops: CDR1 GTSNPN, CDR2 SVGIG (reference sequence).

The chain employs TRBV27 and TRBJ2-3; maybe TRBD2 (6 bases). This CDR3 comprises 17 residues. V lost 6 bases to trimming and J lost 6 bases, with 25 bases between them. CDR1 and CDR2 (germline): MNHEY, SMNVEV (reference sequence). CDR3 bases: TGTGCCAGCAGCCTTTGGGCGGGGCAATCATTGATTGATACGCAGTATTTT. This gives the protein CASSLWAGQSLIDTQYF.

The chain employs TRBV5-1 and TRBJ2-3; TRBD2 matches 13 bases. Germline CDR1 is SGHRS and CDR2 is YFSETQ. The CDR3 length is 16 residues. The J segment lost 1 base and the V segment lost 4 bases, leaving 3 bases of the junction unmatched. The CDR3 protein is CASSRGLAGGTDTQYF. DNA for the CDR3: TGCGCCAGCAGCCGCGGACTAGCGGGAGGCACAGATACGCAGTATTTT.

The CDR3 is CASSSTSGSTANEQFF. The CDR3 region has the DNA TGTGCCAGCAGCTCGACTAGCGGGAGTACGGCCAATGAGCAGTTCTTC. J is TRBJ2-1 and V is TRBV7-2; TRBD2 agrees at 12 bases. The CDR3 has 16 residues. J was trimmed by 6 bases and V by 4 bases; bases with no gene match: 7. CDR1 and CDR2 from the germline V gene are SGHTA and FQGNSA.

The rearrangement links TRBV7-2 to TRBJ1-2; D gene unclear. Germline V gene sequence: CDR1 SGHTA, CDR2 FQGNSA. V was pared by 1 base and J by 4 bases, with 7 bases between. This CDR3 is built from 13 residues. Here the CDR3 reads CASSLGQTYGYTF. The CDR3 region has the DNA TGTGCCAGCAGCTTAGGGCAGACCTATGGCTACACCTTC.

This chain connects TRBV6-1 to TRBJ2-7, with D unclear. Deletions cut 8 bases from V and 7 bases from J, with 18 bases between. The CDR3 is 13 residues long. Looked up from germline, CDR1 is MNHNS and CDR2 is SASEGT. CDR3 sequence reads: CASFLRPDSEQYF. As DNA, the CDR3 is TGTGCCAGCTTTCTAAGGCCGGATTCAGAGCAGTACTTC.

The chain carries TRBV7-9 and TRBJ2-2, with D tentatively TRBD1 or TRBD2 (5 bases each). V dropped 5 bases and J dropped 2 bases, with 12 bases sitting between them. The CDR3 extends over 15 amino acids. Germline CDR1 reads SEHNR; CDR2 reads FQNEAQ (reference sequence). The CDR3 here is CASSLGPINTGELFF. The CDR3 DNA reads TGTGCCAGCAGCCTGGGACCGATTAACACCGGGGAGCTGTTTTTT. Complete variable domain (other parts from reference TRBV7-9 and TRBJ2-2): DTGVSQNPRHKITKRGQNVTFRCDPISEHNRLYWYRQTLGQGPEFLTYFQNEAQLEKSRLLSDRFSAERPKGSFSTLEIQRTEQGDSAMYLCASSLGPINTGELFFGEGSRLTVL.

V gene TRBV6-1 combines with J gene TRBJ1-2, with no clear D. The germline V gene encodes CDR1 MNHNS and CDR2 SASEGT. The CDR3 extends over 14 amino acids. The ends were cut back, 1 base at V and 9 bases at J, with 15 bases in the middle. The CDR3 sequence: CASSEGFSARSYTF. The CDR3 bases are TGTGCCAGCAGTGAAGGGTTTTCGGCCCGGAGCTACACCTTC.

The rearrangement joins TRBV28 to TRBJ2-7, with TRBD1 identical over 10 bases. The CDR3 has 15 amino acids. Germline V gives CDR1 MDHEN, CDR2 SYDVKM. V trimming: 1 base; J trimming: 3 bases; junction bases outside the gene matches: 3. CDR3 amino acids: CASSLYRTGGYEQYF. The DNA of the CDR3 is TGTGCCAGCAGTTTATACCGGACAGGGGGCTACGAGCAGTACTTC.

V is TRBV25-1 and J is TRBJ2-7; TRBD2 matches at 14 bases. Germline V gene lookup returns CDR1 MGHDK and CDR2 SYGVNS. Trimming removed 3 bases from V and 5 bases from J; junction bases left unmatched: 6. The CDR3 runs 16 residues. DNA for the CDR3: TGTGCCAGCAGTGACGCGGGACTAGCGGGAGCGAACGAGCAGTACTTC. It is translated as CASSDAGLAGANEQYF.

V is TRBV18 and J is TRBJ2-1; no clear D gene. V was clipped by 4 bases and J by 4 bases, with 11 bases between them. Germline loops: CDR1 KGHSH, CDR2 LQKENI. The CDR3 is 14 amino acids. The DNA for the CDR3 is TGTGCCAGCTCACTTCGGACCGAATACAATGAGCAGTTCTTC. Translation: CASSLRTEYNEQFF.

This chain joins TRBV19 and TRBJ1-5; D possibly corresponds to TRBD1 (5 bases). Looked up from germline, CDR1 is LNHDA and CDR2 is SQIVND (reference sequence). The CDR3 has 14 residues. V gave up 6 bases and J gave up 5 bases, with 14 bases separating them. This CDR3 reads CASRAGVGHQPQHF. CDR3 in DNA: TGTGCCAGTAGGGCGGGGGTAGGCCATCAGCCCCAGCATTTT.

The rearrangement uses TRBV18 and TRBJ2-3; 10 positions match TRBD2. This CDR3 is built from 19 residues. V lost 4 bases to trimming and J lost 4 bases; unmatched junction nucleotides: 17. The germline gives CDR1 KGHSH, CDR2 LQKENI. The CDR3 DNA reads TGTGCCAGCTCACTCTCGCCCCTCCTAGCGGGAGATCGGGCAGATACGCAGTATTTT. It translates to CASSLSPLLAGDRADTQYF.

The chain uses TRBV9 and TRBJ2-1; D is tentatively TRBD1 or TRBD2 (5 bases each). CDR3 length: 13 amino acids. CDR1 is SGDLS, CDR2 YYNGEE, per germline. V lost 3 bases and J lost 12, with 16 bases in between. The DNA for the CDR3 is TGTGCCAGCAGCGCAGGGACCCCAAGGGGGCAGTTCTTC. Translated, it gives CASSAGTPRGQFF.

The V and J genes are TRBV28 and TRBJ1-2; tentatively, D is TRBD1 (5 bases). Looked up from germline, CDR1 is MDHEN and CDR2 is SYDVKM. This CDR3 is 12 amino acids long. V was trimmed by 10 bases and J by 8 bases, leaving 17 bases between them. The CDR3 is CATQGGPLGYTF. The CDR3 DNA sequence: TGTGCCACCCAGGGTGGGCCCCTGGGCTACACCTTC.

The chain has TRBV28 and TRBJ2-1, with TRBD2 matching over 8 bases. Germline V gene sequence: CDR1 MDHEN, CDR2 SYDVKM. The junction had 7 bases not matched to a gene; V was cut back by 5 bases and J by 1 base. The CDR3 is 16 amino acids. CDR3 protein: CASSPSSGGSYNEQFF. CDR3 nucleotides: TGTGCCAGCAGTCCCTCCTCGGGAGGGTCCTACAATGAGCAGTTCTTC. The variable domain in full, with the rest retrieved from reference TRBV28 and TRBJ2-1, is DVKVTQSSRYLVKRTGEKVFLECVQDMDHENMFWYRQDPGLGLRLIYFSYDVKMKEKGDIPEGYSVSREKKERFSLILESASTNQTSMYLCASSPSSGGSYNEQFFGPGTRLTVL.

This clone was seen only once. V usage is TRBV10-3 and J usage is TRBJ2-3, with 10 bases matching TRBD1. V was clipped by 5 bases and J by 0 bases; unmatched bases: 14. The CDR3 spans 19 residues. Germline V gene lookup returns CDR1 ENHRY and CDR2 SYGVKD. CDR3 DNA sequence: TGTGCCATCAGTAAAAGACAGGGGGCAGGTTATACTAGCACAGATACGCAGTATTTT. Translation: CAISKRQGAGYTSTDTQYF.

J is TRBJ2-3 and V is TRBV11-2; no firm D call. The CDR3 is 14 amino acids. V lost 1 base and J 7 bases, leaving 12 bases between the germline ends. Germline values: CDR1 SGHAT, CDR2 FQNNGV. The CDR3 DNA reads as TGTGCCAGCAGCTTAGGGTGGACGGCCCATACGCAGTATTTT. As protein: CASSLGWTAHTQYF.